This paragraph covers one T cell receptor (beta chain) sequence. TCRdb keeps only in-frame clones here, not all; method: immunoSEQ multiplex PCR. The sample has more than 250,000 clones; roughly nine tenths are singletons. CDR3 length: 13 amino acids. The ends were cut back, 4 bases at V and 8 bases at J, with 14 bases in the middle. Looked up from germline, CDR1 is KGHSH and CDR2 is LQKENI. Cohort 3 donors counted as recovered after two negative PCRs, clearance, or resolved symptoms. This sample stems from a study of blood T cell repertoires in COVID-19. About the study: The origin of the acute and convalescent COVID-19 samples was the United States, Italy and Spain. T cells, B-cell-depleted T cells, or PBMCs provided the cDNA or gDNA that served as material.

V gene TRBV18 combines with J gene TRBJ1-2; possibly TRBD1 for D (5 bases). The receptor was isolated from a woman aged 40 to 50 who had recovered from COVID-19. Sequencing input: PBMCs or T cells enriched from blood (not recorded which). The CDR3, as DNA: TGTGCCAGCTCACTTCGGGAGGGGCAAGGCTACACCTTC. Amino acids: CASSLREGQGYTF.